Following are 4 T cell receptor beta chains from one sample sequenced in a study of cytomegalovirus exposure and HLA in healthy donors. With 60 Vbeta and 13 Jbeta primers, the PCR was carried out. Sequencing used immunoSEQ multiplex PCR; TCRdb keeps in-frame clones, though not all of them. This repertoire comprises 130,000 to 150,000 clones; its ten largest clones make up around 1.5%. Sequenced input: PBMCs. Receptor source: a woman between 45 and 60 years old in good health and CMV-seronegative.

The chain carries TRBV7-3 and TRBJ2-1; D might be TRBD2 (5 bases). Germline CDR1 is SGHTA and CDR2 is FQGTGA. There are 13 residues in the CDR3. V gave up 4 bases and J gave up 5 bases, with 9 bases separating them. CDR3 sequence: CASSSLGNNEQFF. Here the CDR3 DNA reads TGTGCCAGCAGCTCACTAGGAAACAATGAGCAGTTCTTC.

The V call is TRBV7-6, the J call TRBJ2-5; no clear D. CDR1 and CDR2 (germline): SGHVS, FNYEAQ. There are 13 residues in the CDR3. V shed 3 bases and J shed 1 base, with 6 bases lying between them. In DNA, the CDR3 is TGTGCCAGCAGCTTGTATATCCAAGAGACCCAGTACTTC. This gives the protein CASSLYIQETQYF.

J is TRBJ1-4 and V is TRBV6-5, with D tentatively TRBD1 (5 bases). The V and J ends lost 2 bases and 3 bases respectively, with 13 bases between them. The CDR3 contains 16 residues. Germline CDR1 is MNHEY and CDR2 is SVGAGI. CDR3 nucleotide sequence: TGTGCCAGCAGTTACGCTCGGGGGGGAGCTAATGAAAAACTGTTTTTT. This encodes CASSYARGGANEKLFF.

The CDR3 bases are TGTGCCAGCAGCTTACTGCAGGGGGTCGCCGTCCTGACTTTC. This translates into CASSLLQGVAVLTF. The V call is TRBV11-1, the J call TRBJ2-6, with 7 bases identical to TRBD1. This CDR3 has 14 residues. V was pared by 2 bases and J by 12 bases, with 7 bases of the junction left unmatched. Germline values: CDR1 SGHAT, CDR2 FQDESV (reference sequence).